The sequence of this TCR beta chain was determined in a study of CD4 and CD8 cells across lung adenocarcinoma regions. Donors had localized lung adenocarcinoma, a non-small cell lung cancer. TCRdb reprocessed the PCR reads via MiXCR and lists one record per CDR3 protein. The repertoire holds 8,200 or so distinct CDR3 sequences, roughly three fifths seen once, with roughly a quarter in the top ten. The germline V and J ends were trimmed by 2 bases and 11 bases, with 15 bases remaining between them. CDR3 length: 13 residues. In germline, CDR1 is ENHRY, CDR2 SYGVKD. Material for sequencing was CD4+ T cells from the center of a lung tumor. This receptor was obtained from a female donor with lung adenocarcinoma. The CD4 and CD8 labels of this study may be unreliable. The chain recombines TRBV10-3 with TRBJ2-5; no definite D call. Written as DNA, the CDR3 is TGTGCCATCAGTGAGAGAGATTCAAGGGTGCAGTACTTC. Residues: CAISERDSRVQYF.